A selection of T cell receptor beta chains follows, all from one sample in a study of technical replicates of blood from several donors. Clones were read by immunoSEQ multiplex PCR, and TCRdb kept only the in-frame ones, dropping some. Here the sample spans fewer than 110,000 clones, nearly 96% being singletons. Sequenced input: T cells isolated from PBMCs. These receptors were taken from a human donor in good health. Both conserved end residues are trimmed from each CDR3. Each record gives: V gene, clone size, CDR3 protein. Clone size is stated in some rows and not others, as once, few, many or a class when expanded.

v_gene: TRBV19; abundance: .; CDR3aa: ASRKGLAGVGGSYNEQF
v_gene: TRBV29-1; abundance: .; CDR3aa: SVNRDGATRKDNEQF
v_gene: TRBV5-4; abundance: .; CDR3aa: ASSLGPAGGNTGELF
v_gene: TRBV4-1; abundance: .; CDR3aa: ASSQETGGTPSEAF
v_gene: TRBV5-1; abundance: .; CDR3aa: ASSWDSYYGYT
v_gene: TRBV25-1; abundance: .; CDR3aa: ASSDPTGGDTEAF
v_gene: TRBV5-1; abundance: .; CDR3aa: ASSFGTGRREQY
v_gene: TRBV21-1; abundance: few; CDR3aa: ASSKSQGGYEQY
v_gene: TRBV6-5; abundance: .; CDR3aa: ASSPGQSSYEQY
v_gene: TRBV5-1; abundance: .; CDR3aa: ASSQWTGEGYNYGYT
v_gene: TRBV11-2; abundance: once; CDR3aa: ASSAPGTSGAF
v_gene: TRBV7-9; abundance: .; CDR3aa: ASSATTTNTEAF
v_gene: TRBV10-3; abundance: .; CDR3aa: AISLRAGNTEAF
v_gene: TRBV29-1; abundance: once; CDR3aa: SVFSGEVYEQY
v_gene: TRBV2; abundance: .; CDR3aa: ASTDHVGYGYT
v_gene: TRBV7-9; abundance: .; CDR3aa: ASSLHGVETQY
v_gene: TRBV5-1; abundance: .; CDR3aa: ASSLAKHRGPYEQY
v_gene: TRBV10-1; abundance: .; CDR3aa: ASSREINQPQH
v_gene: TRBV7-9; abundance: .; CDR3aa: ASSPTSGSYNEQF
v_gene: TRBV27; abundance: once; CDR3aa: ASSLVRSTGSTYEQY
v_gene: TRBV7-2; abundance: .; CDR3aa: ASSPARGRAAGANVLT
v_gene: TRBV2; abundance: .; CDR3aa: ASSGLIPGQGRHEQY